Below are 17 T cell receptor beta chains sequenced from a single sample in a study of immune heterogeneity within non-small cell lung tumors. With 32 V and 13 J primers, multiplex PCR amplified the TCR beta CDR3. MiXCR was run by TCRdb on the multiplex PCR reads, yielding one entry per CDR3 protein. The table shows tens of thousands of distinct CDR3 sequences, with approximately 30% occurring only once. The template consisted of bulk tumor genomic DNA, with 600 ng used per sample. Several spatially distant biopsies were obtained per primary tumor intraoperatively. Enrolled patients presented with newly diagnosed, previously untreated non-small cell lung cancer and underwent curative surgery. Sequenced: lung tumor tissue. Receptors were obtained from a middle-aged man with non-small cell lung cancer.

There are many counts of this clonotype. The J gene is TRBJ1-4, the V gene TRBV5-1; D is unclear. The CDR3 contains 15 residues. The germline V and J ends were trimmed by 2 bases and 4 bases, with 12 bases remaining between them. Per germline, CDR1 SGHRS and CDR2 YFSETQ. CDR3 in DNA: TGCGCCAGCAGCTTCCTAGGCCTAGATAATGAAAAACTGTTTTTT. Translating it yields CASSFLGLDNEKLFF.

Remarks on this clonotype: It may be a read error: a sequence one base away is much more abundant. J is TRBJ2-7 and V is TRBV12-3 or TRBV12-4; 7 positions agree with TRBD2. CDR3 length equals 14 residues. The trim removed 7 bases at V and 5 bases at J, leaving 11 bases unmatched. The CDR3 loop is CASNRAGWPNEQYF. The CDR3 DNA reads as TGTGCCAGCAATCGAGCGGGATGGCCGAACGAGCAGTACTTC.

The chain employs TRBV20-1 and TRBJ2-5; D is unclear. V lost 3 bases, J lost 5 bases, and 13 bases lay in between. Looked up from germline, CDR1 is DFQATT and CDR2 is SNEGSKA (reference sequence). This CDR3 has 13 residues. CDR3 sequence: CSASRTQGETQYF. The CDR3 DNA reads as TGCAGTGCTAGCCGGACCCAAGGGGAGACCCAGTACTTC.

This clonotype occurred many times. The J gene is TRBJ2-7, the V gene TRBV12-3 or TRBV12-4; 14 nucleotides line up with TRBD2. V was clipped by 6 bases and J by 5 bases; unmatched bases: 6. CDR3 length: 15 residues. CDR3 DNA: TGTGCCAGCAGCCGACTAGCGGGAGGGCCCAACGAGCAGTACTTC. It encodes CASSRLAGGPNEQYF.

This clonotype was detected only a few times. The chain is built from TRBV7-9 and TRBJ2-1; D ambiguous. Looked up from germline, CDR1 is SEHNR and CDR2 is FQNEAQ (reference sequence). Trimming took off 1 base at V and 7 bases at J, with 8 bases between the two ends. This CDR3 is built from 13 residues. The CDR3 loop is CASSLENVNEQFF. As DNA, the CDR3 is TGTGCCAGCAGCTTAGAAAATGTAAATGAGCAGTTCTTC.

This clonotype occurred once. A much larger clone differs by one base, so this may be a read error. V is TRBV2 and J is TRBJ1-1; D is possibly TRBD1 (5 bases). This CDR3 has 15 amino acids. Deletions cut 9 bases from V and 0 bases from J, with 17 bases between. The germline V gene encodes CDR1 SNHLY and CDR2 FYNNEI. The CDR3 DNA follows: TGTGCCAGTACTGATGGACAAACTATGAACACTGAAGCTTTCTTT. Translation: CASTDGQTMNTEAFF. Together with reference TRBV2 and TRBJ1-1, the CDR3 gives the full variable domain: EPEVTQTPSHQVTQMGQEVILRCVPISNHLYFYWYRQILGQKVEFLVSFYNNEISEKSEIFDDQFSVERPDGSNFTLKIRSTKLEDSAMYFCASTDGQTMNTEAFFGQGTRLTVV.

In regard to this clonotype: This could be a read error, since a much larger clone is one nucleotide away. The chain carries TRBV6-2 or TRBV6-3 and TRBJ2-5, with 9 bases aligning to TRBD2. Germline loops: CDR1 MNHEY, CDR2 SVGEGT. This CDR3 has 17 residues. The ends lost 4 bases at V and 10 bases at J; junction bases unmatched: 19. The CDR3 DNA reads TGTGCCAGCAGTTGCTCGATAAGCGGGAGGTTTAGGTTCGACCAGTACTTC. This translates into CASSCSISGRFRFDQYF.

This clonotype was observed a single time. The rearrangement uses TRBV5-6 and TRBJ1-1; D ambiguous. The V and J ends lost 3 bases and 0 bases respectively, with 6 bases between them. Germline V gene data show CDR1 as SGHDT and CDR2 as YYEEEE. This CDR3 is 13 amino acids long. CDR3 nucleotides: TGTGCCAGCAGCTCGAACATGAACACTGAAGCTTTCTTT. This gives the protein CASSSNMNTEAFF.

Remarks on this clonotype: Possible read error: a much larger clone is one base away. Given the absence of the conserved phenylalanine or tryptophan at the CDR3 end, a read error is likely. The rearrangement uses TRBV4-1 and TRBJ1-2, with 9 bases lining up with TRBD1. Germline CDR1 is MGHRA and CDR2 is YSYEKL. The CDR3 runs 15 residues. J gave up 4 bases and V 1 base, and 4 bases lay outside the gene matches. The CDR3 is CASSQVGDRAYGYTL. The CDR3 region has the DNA TGCGCCAGCAGCCAAGTAGGGGACAGGGCCTATGGCTACACCCTC.

The CDR3 sequence: CASSPDRVDTGELFF. CDR3 DNA: TGTGCCAGCAGCCCCGACCGGGTCGACACCGGGGAGCTGTTTTTT. The V call is TRBV11-1, the J call TRBJ2-2, with D unresolved. Trimming stripped 5 bases from V and 3 bases from J, with 13 bases between. CDR3 length: 15 residues. Germline lookup yields CDR1 SGHAT and CDR2 FQDESV (reference sequence).

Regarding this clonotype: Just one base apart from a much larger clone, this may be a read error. This CDR3 is CAITGLATYNEQFF. DNA of the CDR3: TGTGCCATCACCGGACTAGCCACCTACAATGAGCAGTTCTTC. The chain recombines TRBV6-9 with TRBJ2-1; 8 bases match TRBD2. Trimming at V came to 10 bases and at J to 2 bases, leaving 7 bases not matched to a gene. Germline values: CDR1 MNHGY, CDR2 SVAAGI. The CDR3 is 14 residues long.

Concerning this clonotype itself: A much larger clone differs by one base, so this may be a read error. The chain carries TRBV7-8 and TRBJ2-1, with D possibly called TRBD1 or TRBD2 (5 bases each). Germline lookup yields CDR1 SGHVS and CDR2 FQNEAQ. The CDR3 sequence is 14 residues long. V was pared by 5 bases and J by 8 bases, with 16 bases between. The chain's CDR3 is CASSLGDANDEQFF. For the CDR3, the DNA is TGTGCCAGCAGCCTAGGGGACGCCAACGATGAGCAGTTCTTC.

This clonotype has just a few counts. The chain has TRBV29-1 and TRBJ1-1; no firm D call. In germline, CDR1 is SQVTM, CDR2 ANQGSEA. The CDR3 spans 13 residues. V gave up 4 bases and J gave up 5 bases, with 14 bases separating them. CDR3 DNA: TGCAGCGTTGTGACCAGCCCTGGTACTGAAGCTTTCTTT. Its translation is CSVVTSPGTEAFF.

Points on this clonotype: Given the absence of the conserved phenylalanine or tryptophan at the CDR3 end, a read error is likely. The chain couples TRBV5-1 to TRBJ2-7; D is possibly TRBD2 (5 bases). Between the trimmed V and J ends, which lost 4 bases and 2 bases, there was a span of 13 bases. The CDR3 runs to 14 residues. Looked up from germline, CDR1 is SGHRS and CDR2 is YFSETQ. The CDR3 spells CASSLIGSPYEQYL. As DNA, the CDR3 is TGCGCCAGCAGCCTAATTGGGAGCCCCTACGAGCAGTACCTC.

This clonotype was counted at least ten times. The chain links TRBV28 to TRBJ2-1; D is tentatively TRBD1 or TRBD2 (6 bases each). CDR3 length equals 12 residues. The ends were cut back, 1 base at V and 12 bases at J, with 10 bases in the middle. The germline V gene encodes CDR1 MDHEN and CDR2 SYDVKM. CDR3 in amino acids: CASSLLGGLQFF. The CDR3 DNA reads TGTGCCAGCAGTTTATTGGGGGGCCTGCAGTTCTTC.

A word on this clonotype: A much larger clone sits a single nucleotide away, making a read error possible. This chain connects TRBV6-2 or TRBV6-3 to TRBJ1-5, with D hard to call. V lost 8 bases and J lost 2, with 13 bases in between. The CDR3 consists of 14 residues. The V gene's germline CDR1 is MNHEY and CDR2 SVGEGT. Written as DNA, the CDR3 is TGTGCCAGCCGCCGGGCCGAGGGCAATCAGCCCCAGCATTTT. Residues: CASRRAEGNQPQHF.

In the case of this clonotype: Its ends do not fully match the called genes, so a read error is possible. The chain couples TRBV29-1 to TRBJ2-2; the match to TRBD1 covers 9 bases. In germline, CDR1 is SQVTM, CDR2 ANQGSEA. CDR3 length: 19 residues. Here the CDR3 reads CSVEGRFAQGAGATGELFF. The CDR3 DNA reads TGCAGCGTGGAAGGGCGATTTGCACAGGGGGCGGGGGCCACCGGGGAGCTGTTTTTT.